This T cell receptor beta chain was identified in a study of T-cell reconstitution after alpha-beta-depleted transplantation in children. V lost 6 bases to trimming and J lost 6 bases; unmatched junction nucleotides: 5. The V gene's germline CDR1 is MDHEN and CDR2 SYDVKM. The CDR3 has 14 amino acids. Findings and limits, study-wide: The origin of alpha-beta T cells about two months after transplant was reportedly several hundred expanded graft clones. Newly generated T cells supplied most T-cell counts and diversity one year post-transplant. In some patients, recipient T cells and intrathymic progenitors surviving conditioning explained high day-60 diversity.

Note on this clonotype: Its specificity is unknown.

Unique molecular identifiers were incorporated during preparation of the TCRbeta library. MiXCR was run by TCRdb on the PCR reads, yielding one entry per CDR3 protein. The data show around 420,000 distinct CDR3 sequences, roughly 15% seen once. V usage is TRBV28 and J usage is TRBJ2-2; 9 nucleotides match TRBD1. The specimen comprised PBMCs, mostly from graft donor cells, sampled 360 days after TCRalphabeta/CD19-depleted stem cell transplant. The source is a boy in the first two years of life who had a stem cell transplant for Wiskott-Aldrich syndrome, so the T cells may come from the graft donor. DNA of the CDR3: TGTGCCAGCAGACGGGACAGGGTCGCCGGGGAGCTGTTTTTT. It translates to CASRRDRVAGELFF.